This T cell receptor beta chain was recovered during a study of CD8 T cells in ankylosing spondylitis. TCRdb re-called the 5' RACE reads with MiXCR, one entry per CDR3 protein. Of about 240,000 distinct CDR3 sequences in the sample, around 9.2% are singletons; the top ten hold nearly 7%. This clonotype was counted at least ten times. Its target is not known. Germline CDR1 is DFQATT and CDR2 is SNEGSKA (reference sequence). With 5 bases clipped from V and 6 bases from J, the junction kept 10 bases outside the gene matches. The CDR3 spans 15 residues. Study-level points and caveats: The disease-linked clones had a CD8+ phenotype and low blood frequencies.

The receptor's source is a male donor with ankylosing spondylitis or in good health (not recorded which). Material: blood, either unsorted or a sorted T cell fraction (not recorded which). This chain connects TRBV20-1 to TRBJ2-1; 10 bases are shared with TRBD2. The CDR3: CSAPLSGRAFNEQFF. In nucleotides, the CDR3 is TGCAGTGCTCCACTCAGCGGGAGGGCCTTCAATGAGCAGTTCTTC.